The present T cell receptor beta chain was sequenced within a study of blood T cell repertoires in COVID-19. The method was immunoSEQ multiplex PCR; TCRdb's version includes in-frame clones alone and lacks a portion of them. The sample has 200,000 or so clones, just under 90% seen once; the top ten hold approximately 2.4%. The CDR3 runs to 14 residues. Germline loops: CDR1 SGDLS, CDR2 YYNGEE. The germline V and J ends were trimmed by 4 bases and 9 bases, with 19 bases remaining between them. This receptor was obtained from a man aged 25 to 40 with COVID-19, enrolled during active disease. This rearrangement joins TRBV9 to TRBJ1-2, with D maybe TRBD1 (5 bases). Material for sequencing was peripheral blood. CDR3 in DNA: TGTGCCAGCAGCCCCAGCGACAGAGGAGAAAGCTACACCTTC. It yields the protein CASSPSDRGESYTF.